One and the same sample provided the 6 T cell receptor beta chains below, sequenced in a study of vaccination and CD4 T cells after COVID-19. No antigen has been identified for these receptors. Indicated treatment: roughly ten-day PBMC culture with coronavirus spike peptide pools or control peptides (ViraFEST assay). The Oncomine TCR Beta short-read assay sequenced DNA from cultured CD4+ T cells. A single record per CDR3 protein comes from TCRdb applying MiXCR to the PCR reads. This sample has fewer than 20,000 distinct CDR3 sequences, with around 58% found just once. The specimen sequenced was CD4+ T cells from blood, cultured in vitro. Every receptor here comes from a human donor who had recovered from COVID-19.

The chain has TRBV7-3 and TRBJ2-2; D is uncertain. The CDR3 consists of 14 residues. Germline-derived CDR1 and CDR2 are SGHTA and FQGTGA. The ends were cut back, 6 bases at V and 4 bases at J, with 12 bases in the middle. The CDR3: CASSRIPPTGELFF. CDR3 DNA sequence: TGTGCCAGCAGTCGAATCCCCCCCACCGGGGAGCTGTTTTTT.

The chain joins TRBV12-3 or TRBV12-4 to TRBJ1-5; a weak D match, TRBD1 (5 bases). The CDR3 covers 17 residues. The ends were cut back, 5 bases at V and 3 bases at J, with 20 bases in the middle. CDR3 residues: CASSPVGTGVANQPQHF. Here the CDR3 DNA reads TGTGCCAGCAGTCCCGTCGGGACTGGGGTTGCCAATCAGCCCCAGCATTTT.

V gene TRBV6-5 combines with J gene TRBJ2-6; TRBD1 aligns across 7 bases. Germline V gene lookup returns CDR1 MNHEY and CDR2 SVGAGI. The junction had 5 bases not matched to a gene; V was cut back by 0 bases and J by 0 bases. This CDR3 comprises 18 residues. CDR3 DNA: TGTGCCAGCAGTTACTCTCCGGGACAGAGCTCTGGGGCCAACGTCCTGACTTTC. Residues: CASSYSPGQSSGANVLTF.

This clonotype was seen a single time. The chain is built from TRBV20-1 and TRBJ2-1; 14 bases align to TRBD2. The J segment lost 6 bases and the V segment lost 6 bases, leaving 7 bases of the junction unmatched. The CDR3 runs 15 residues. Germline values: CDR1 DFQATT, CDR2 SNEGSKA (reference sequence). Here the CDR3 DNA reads TGCAGTGCCTCCGGACTAGCGGGAGGACTCAATGAGCAGTTCTTC. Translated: CSASGLAGGLNEQFF.

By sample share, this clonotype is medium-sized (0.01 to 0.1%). Written as DNA, the CDR3 is TGCGCCAGCAGTCAGGGACTTCTCTCCTACAATGAGCAGTTCTTC. Encoded protein: CASSQGLLSYNEQFF. The V and J genes are TRBV23-1 and TRBJ2-1; a weak D match, TRBD2 (6 bases). TRBV23-1 is an open reading frame whose function is uncertain. V shed 3 bases and J shed 0 bases, with 9 bases lying between them. The CDR3 length is 15 residues.

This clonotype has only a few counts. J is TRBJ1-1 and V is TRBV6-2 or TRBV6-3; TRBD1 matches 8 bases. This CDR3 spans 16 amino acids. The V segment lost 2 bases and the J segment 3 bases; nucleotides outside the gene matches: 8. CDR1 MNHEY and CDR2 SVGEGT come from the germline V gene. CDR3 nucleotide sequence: TGTGCCAGCAGTTACACTTGGACAGGGAGGGACACTGAAGCTTTCTTT. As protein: CASSYTWTGRDTEAFF.